This entry is about one T cell receptor beta chain. RNA transcripts gave rise to amplified TCR beta CDR3 regions. Using the HTBI primer set, a first-round RT-PCR was run on the TCR CDR3. Using its own MiXCR run on the multiplex PCR reads, TCRdb lists one record per CDR3 protein. The table has roughly 570,000 distinct CDR3 sequences, around 42% seen once. The data originate from a study of T cells in Graves' hyperthyroidism and ophthalmopathy. The sample consisted of peripheral blood or thyroid tissue (not recorded which). This TCR derives from an adult woman with Graves' disease, either hyperthyroidism or ophthalmopathy (not recorded which).

CDR3 region: CASSQDSGNEQYF. The CDR3 DNA reads as TGTGCCAGCAGCCAAGATTCCGGGAACGAGCAGTACTTC. The genes are TRBV4-2 and TRBJ2-7; possible D gene TRBD2, 5 bases. The germline V gene has CDR1 LGHNA and CDR2 YNFKEQ. V lost 0 bases to trimming and J lost 5 bases, with 8 bases between them. CDR3 length: 13 amino acids.